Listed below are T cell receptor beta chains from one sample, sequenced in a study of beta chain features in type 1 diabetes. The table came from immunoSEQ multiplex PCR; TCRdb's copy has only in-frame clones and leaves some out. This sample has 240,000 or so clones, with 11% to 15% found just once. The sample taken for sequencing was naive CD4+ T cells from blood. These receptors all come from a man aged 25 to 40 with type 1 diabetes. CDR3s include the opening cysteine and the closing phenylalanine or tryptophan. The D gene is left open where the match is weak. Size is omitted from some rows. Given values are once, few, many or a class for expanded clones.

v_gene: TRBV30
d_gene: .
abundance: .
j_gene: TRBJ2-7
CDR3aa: CAWSRGYTYEQYF

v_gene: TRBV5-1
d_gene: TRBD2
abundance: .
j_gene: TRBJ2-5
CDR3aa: CASSPGRERETQYF

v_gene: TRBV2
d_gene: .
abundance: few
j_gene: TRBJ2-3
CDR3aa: CASSASGTDTQYF

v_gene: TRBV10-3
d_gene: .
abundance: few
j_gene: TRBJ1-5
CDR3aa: CAISSTGMNQPQHF

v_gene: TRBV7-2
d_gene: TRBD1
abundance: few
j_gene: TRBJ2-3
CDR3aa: CASSTGGADTQYF

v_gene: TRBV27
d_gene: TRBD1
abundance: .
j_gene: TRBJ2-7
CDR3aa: CASSGGYEQYF

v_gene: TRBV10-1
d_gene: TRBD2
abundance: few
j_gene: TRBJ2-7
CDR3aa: CASSESGKSYEQYF

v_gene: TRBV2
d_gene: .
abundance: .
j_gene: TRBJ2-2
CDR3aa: CASKIGETGELFF

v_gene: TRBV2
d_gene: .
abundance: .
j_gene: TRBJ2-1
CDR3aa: CASSDFSGLISYNEQFF

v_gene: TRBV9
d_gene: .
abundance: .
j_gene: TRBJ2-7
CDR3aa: CASSPRSSYEQYF

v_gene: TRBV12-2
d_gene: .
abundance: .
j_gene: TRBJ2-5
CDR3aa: CASRLGYCQETQYF

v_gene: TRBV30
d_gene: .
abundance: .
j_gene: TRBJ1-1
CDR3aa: CAWSATVNTEAFF

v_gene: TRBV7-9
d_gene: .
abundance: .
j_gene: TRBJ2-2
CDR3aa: CASSSTLTGELFF

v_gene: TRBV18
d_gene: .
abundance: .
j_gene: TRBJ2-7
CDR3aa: CASSPPVPDSNYEQYF

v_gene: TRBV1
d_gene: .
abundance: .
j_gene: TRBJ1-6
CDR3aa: CTILVFRDNSPLHF

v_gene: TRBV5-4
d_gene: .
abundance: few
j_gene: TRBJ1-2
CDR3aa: CASSSYRDGAYGYTF

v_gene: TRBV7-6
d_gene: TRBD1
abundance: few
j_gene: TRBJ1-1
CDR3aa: CASSLQGDTEAFF

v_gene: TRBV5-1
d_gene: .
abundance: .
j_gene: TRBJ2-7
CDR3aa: CASSLEASVTYEQYF

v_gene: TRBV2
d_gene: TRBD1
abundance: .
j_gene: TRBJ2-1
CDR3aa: CASSVQGAKDNEQFF

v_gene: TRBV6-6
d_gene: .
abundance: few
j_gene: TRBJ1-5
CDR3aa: CASRQITNQPQHF

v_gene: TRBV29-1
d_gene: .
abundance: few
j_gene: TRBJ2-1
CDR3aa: CSDRTYPRNEQFF

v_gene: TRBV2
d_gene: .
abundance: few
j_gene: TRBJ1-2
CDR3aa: CASREGYGYTF

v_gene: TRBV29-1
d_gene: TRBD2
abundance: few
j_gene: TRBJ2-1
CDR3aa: CSVEKGLAGYEQFF

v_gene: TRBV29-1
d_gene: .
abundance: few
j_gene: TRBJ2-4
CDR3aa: CSVEESGRNIQYF

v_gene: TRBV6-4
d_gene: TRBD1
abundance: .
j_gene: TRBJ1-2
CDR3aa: CASSDPGQGDYGYTF

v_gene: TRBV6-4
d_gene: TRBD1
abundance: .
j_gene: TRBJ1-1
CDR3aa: CASSEDREGTEAFF

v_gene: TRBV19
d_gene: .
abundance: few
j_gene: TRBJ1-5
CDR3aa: CASSIWGDSNQPQHF

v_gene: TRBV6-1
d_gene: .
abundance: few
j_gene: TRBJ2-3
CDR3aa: CASSEPGETDTQYF

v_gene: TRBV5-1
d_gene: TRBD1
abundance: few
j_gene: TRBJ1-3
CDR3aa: CASSLGDSSGNTIYF

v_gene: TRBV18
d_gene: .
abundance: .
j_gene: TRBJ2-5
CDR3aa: CASSPSGKETQYF

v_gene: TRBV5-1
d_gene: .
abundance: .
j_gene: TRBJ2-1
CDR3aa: CASSGGAGATYNEQFF

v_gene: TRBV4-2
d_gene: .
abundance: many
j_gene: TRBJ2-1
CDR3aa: CASSGSEQFF

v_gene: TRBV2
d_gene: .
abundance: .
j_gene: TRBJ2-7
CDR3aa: CASGDRRFGEQYF

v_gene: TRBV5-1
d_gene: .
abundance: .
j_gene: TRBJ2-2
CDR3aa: CASSLATGPGELFF

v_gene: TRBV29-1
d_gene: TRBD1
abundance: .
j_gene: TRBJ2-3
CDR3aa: CSVEGTGGPDTQYF

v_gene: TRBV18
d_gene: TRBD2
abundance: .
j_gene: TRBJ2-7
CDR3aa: CASSPEGLPYEQYF

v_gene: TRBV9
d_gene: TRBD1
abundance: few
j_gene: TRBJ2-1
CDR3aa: CASSGLTGVNNEQFF

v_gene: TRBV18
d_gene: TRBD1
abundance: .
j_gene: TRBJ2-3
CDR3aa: CASSPSLDRSTDTQYF

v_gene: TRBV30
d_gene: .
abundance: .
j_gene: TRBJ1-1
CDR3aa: CAWIWERNTEAFF

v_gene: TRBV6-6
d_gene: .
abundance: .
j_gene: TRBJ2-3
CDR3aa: CASSYSEATDTQYF

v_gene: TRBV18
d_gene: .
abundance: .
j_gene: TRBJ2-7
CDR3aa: CASSLFLDGGSYEQYF

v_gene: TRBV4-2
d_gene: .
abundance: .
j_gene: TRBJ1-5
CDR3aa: CASSQSRSNQPQHF

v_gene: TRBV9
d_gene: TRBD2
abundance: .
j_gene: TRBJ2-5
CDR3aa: CASSVGTSGGIQETQYF

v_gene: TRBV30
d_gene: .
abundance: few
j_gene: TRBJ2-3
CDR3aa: CASAGSSTDTQYF

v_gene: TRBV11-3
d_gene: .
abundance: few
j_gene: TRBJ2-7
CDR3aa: CASSLARNRVQQYF

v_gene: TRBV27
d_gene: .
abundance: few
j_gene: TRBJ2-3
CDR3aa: CASIPGRAGGTQYF

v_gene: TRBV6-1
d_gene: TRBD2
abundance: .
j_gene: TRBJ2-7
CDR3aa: CASSVTSGTYEQYF